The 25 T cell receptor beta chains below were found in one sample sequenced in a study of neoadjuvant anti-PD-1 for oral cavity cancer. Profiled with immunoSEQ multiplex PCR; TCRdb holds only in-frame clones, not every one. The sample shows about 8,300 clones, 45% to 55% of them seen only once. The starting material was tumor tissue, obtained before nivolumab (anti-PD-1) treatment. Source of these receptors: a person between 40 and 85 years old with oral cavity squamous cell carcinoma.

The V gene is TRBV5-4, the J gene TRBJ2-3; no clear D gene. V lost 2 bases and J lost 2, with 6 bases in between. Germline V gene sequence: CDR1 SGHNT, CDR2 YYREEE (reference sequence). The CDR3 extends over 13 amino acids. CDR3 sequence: CASSLDPTDTQYF. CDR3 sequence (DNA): TGTGCCAGCAGCTTAGACCCCACAGATACGCAGTATTTT.

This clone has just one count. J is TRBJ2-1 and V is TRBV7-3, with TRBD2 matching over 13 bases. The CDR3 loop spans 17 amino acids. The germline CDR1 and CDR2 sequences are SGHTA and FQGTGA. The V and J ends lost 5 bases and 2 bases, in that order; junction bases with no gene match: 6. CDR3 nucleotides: TGTGCCAGCAGCCCGGGACTAGCGGGATCTCCCTACAATGAGCAGTTCTTC. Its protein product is CASSPGLAGSPYNEQFF.

CDR3 amino acids: CASSFWTGGNEQFF. The DNA for the CDR3 is TGTGCCAGCAGTTTTTGGACAGGGGGTAATGAGCAGTTCTTC. This chain joins TRBV27 and TRBJ2-1; 10 bases fit TRBD1. Germline V gene lookup returns CDR1 MNHEY and CDR2 SMNVEV (reference sequence). The CDR3 is 14 amino acids. Losses at the gene ends were 3 bases for V and 7 bases for J; bases not matched to a gene: 3.

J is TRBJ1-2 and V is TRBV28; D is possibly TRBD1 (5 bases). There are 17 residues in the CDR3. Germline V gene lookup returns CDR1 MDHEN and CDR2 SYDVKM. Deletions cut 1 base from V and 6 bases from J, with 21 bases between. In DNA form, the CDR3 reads TGTGCCAGCAGTTTATCGTCGGATCCAGGGCGGCTTGATGGCTACACCTTC. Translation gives CASSLSSDPGRLDGYTF.

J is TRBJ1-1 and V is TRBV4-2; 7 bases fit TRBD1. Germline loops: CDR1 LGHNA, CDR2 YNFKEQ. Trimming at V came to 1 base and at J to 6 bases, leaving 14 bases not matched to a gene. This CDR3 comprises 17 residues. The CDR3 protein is CASSQGTVGRGVAEAFF. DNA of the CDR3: TGTGCCAGCAGCCAAGGGACAGTGGGCAGGGGGGTCGCTGAAGCTTTCTTT.

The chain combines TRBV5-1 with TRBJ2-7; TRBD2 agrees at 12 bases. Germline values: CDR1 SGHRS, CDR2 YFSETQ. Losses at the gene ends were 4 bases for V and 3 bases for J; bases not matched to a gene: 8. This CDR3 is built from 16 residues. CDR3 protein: CASSLGTSGLYYEQYF. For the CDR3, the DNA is TGCGCCAGCAGCCTGGGGACTAGCGGGCTATACTACGAGCAGTACTTC.

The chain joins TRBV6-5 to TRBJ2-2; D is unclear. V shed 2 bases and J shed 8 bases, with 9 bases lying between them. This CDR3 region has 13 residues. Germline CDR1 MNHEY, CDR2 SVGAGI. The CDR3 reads CASSYVRAGELFF. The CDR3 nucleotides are TGTGCCAGCAGTTACGTTCGAGCTGGGGAGCTGTTTTTT.

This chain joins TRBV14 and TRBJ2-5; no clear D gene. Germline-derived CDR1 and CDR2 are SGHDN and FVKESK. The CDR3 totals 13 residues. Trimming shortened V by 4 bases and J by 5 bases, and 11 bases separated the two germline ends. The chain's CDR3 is CASSPGIGETQYF. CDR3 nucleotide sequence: TGTGCCAGCAGCCCCGGAATTGGGGAGACCCAGTACTTC.

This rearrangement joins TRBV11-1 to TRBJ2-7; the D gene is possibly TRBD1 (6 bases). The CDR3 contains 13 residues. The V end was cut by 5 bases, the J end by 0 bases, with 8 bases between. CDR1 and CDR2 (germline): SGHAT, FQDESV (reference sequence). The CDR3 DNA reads TGTGCCAGCAGCAGGGACAACTCCTACGAGCAGTACTTC. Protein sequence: CASSRDNSYEQYF.

CDR3 nucleotide sequence: TGTGCCAGCAGCTTAGTGGGGGGTAGCCAAGCTTTCTTT. It codes for CASSLVGGSQAFF. This chain connects TRBV11-3 to TRBJ1-1, with a weak D call TRBD1 (5 bases). V was trimmed by 1 base and J by 9 bases, leaving 12 bases between them. The CDR3 is 13 residues long. Germline CDR1 reads SGHNT; CDR2 reads YENEEA.

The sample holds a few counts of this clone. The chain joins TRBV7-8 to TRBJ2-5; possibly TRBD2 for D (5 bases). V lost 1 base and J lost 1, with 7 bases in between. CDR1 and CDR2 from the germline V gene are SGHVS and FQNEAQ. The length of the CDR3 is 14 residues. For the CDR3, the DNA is TGTGCCAGCAGCTTAGGTCGGGGCCAAGAGACCCAGTACTTC. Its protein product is CASSLGRGQETQYF.

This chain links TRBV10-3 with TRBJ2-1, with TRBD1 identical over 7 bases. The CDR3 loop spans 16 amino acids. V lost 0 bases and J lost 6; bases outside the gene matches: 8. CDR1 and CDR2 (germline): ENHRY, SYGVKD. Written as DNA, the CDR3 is TGTGCCATCAGTGAGTCCTTTTTGGGACAGAGCAATGAGCAGTTCTTC. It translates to CAISESFLGQSNEQFF.

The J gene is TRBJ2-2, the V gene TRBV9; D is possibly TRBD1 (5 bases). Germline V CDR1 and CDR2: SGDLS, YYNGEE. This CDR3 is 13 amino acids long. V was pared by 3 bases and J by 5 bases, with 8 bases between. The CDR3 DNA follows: TGTGCCAGCAGCGAAGCAGGGACCGGGGAGCTGTTTTTT. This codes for CASSEAGTGELFF.

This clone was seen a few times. The CDR3 sequence: CAWGRGLETQYF. CDR3 DNA: TGTGCCTGGGGTAGGGGGCTGGAGACCCAGTACTTC. The rearrangement uses TRBV30 and TRBJ2-5; 7 bases fit TRBD1. Germline V gives CDR1 GTSNPN, CDR2 SVGIG (reference sequence). The CDR3 has 12 amino acids. V trimming: 5 bases; J trimming: 5 bases; junction bases outside the gene matches: 5.

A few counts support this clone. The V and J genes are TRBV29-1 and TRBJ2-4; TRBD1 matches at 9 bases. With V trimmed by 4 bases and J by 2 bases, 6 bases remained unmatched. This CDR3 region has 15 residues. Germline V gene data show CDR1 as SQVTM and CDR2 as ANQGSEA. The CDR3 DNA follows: TGCAGCGTTGTGTTCACAGGGGGCTCCAAAAACATTCAGTACTTC. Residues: CSVVFTGGSKNIQYF.

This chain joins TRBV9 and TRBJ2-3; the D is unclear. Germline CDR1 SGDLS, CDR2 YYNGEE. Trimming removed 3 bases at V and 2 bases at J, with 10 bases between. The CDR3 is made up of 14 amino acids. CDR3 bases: TGTGCCAGCAGCGACGGGTCAGACACAGATACGCAGTATTTT. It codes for CASSDGSDTDTQYF. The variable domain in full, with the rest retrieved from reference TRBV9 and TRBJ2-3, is DSGVTQTPKHLITATGQRVTLRCSPRSGDLSVYWYQQSLDQGLQFLIQYYNGEERAKGNILERFSAQQFPDLHSELNLSSLELGDSALYFCASSDGSDTDTQYFGPGTRLTVL.

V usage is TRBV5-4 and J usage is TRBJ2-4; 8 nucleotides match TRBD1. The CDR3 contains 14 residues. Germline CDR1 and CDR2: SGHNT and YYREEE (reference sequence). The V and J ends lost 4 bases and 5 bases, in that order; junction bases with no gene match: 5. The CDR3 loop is CASSSDRGENIQYF. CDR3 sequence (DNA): TGTGCCAGCAGCAGCGACAGGGGAGAAAACATTCAGTACTTC.

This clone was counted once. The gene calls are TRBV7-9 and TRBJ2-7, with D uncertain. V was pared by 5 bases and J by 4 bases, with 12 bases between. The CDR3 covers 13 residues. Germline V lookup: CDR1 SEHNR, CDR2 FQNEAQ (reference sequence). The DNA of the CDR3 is TGTGCCAGCAGCCGAGTTGGGTGGTACGAGCAGTACTTC. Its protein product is CASSRVGWYEQYF.

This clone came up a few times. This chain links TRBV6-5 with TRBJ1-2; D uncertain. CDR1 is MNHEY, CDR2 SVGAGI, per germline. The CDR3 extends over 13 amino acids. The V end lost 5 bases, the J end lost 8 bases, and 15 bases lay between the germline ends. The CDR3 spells CASSTQEGYGYTF. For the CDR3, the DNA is TGTGCCAGCAGTACTCAAGAGGGATACGGCTACACCTTC.

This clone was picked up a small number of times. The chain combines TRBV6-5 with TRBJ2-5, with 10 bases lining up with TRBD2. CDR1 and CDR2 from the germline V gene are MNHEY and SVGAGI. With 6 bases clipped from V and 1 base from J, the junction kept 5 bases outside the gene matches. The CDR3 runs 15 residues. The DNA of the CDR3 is TGTGCCAGCAGCCTACGACTAGCGGGCCAAGAGACCCAGTACTTC. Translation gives CASSLRLAGQETQYF.

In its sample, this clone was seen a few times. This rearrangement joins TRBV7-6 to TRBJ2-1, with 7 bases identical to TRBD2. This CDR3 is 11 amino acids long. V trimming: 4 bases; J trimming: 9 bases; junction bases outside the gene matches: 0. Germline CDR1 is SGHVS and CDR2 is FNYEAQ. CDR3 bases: TGTGCCAGCAGCTCGGGGGGTGAGCAGTTCTTC. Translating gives CASSSGGEQFF.

CDR3 nucleotide sequence: TGTGCCAGCCATCTAGCGGGAGTTGCCACAGATACGCAGTATTTT. Residues: CASHLAGVATDTQYF. The chain carries TRBV28 and TRBJ2-3; 10 bases agree with TRBD2. CDR1 and CDR2 from the germline V gene are MDHEN and SYDVKM. With V trimmed by 8 bases and J by 2 bases, 7 bases remained unmatched. The CDR3 loop spans 15 amino acids.

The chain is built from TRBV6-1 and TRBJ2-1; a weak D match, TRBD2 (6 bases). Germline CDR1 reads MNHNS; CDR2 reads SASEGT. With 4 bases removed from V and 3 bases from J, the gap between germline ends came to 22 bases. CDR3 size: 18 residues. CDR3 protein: CASSATPGSGSFYNEQFF. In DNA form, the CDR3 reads TGTGCCAGCAGTGCTACCCCGGGTAGCGGATCATTCTACAATGAGCAGTTCTTC.

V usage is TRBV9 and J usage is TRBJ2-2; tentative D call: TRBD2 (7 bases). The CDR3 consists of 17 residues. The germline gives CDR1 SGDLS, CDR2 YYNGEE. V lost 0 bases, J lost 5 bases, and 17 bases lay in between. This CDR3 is CASSVGSGGAGTGELFF. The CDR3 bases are TGTGCCAGCAGCGTAGGGTCGGGGGGCGCCGGGACCGGGGAGCTGTTTTTT.

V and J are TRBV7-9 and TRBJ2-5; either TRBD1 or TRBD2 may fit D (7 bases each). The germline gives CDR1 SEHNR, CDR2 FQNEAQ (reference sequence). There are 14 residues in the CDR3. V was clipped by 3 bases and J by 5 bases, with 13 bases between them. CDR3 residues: CASSFQGGVETQYF. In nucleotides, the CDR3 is TGTGCCAGCAGCTTCCAGGGGGGGGTGGAGACCCAGTACTTC.